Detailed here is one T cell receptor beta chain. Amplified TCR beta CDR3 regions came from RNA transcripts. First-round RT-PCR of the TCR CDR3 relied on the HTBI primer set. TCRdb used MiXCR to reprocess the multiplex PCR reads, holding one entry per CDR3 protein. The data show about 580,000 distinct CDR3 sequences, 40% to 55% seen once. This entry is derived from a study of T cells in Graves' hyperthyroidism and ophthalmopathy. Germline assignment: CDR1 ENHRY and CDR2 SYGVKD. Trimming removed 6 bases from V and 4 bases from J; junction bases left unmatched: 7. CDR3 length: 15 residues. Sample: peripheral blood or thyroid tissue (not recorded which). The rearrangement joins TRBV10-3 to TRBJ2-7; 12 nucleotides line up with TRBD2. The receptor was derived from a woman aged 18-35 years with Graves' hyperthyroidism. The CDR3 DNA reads TGTGCCATCAGCTACGGACTAGCGGGAAGGTACGAGCAGTACTTC. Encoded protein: CAISYGLAGRYEQYF.